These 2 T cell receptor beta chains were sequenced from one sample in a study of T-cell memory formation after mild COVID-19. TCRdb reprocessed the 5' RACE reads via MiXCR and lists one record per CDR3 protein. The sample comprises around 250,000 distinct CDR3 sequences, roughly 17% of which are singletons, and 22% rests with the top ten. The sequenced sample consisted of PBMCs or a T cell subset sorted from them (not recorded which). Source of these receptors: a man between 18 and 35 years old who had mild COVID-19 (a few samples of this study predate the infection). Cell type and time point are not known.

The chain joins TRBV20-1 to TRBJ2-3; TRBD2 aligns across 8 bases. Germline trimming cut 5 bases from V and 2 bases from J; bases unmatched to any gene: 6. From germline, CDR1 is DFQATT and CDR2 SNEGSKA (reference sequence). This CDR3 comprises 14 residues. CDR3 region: CSAVLAGYTDTQYF. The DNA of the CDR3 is TGCAGTGCTGTCCTAGCGGGCTACACAGATACGCAGTATTTT.

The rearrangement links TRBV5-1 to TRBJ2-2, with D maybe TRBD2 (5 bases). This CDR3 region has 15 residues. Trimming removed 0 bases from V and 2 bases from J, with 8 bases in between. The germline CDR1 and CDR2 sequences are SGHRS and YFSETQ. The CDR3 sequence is CASSLEGANTGELFF. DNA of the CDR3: TGCGCCAGCAGCTTGGAGGGAGCAAACACCGGGGAGCTGTTTTTT.